The 10 T cell receptor beta chains in this list originate from one sample, sequenced in a study of PD-1 blockade in classical Hodgkin lymphoma. Sequencing was performed with immunoSEQ multiplex PCR; in TCRdb, only in-frame clones are kept and a portion is missing. The sample records over 35,000 clones, over 65% being singletons. Each of the patients experienced relapse following autologous stem cell transplantation, and their brentuximab vedotin exposure differed. The starting material was peripheral blood mononuclear cells (PBMCs), obtained at baseline. The receptor source for this set is a human donor with classical Hodgkin lymphoma.

Here the CDR3 reads CSVEEEDTQYF. CDR3 bases: TGCAGCGTTGAAGAGGAAGATACGCAGTATTTT. The rearrangement uses TRBV29-1 and TRBJ2-3, with D unresolved. The CDR3 runs to 11 residues. Germline values: CDR1 SQVTM, CDR2 ANQGSEA. The V gene lost 0 bases and the J gene lost 5 bases, with 3 bases spanning the gap.

This clone was seen just once. The CDR3 bases are TGTGCCAGCAGCTCCCAGCGGGAGGGCCTGAATGAGCAGTTCTTC. This codes for CASSSQREGLNEQFF. The gene calls are TRBV11-2 and TRBJ2-1, with 10 bases lining up with TRBD2. The ends lost 4 bases at V and 7 bases at J; junction bases unmatched: 7. The CDR3 length is 15 residues. The germline gives CDR1 SGHAT, CDR2 FQNNGV.

This clone was observed a few times. This chain uses TRBV5-1 with TRBJ2-6, with 9 bases identical to TRBD1. The trim removed 2 bases at V and 0 bases at J, leaving 6 bases unmatched. Looked up from germline, CDR1 is SGHRS and CDR2 is YFSETQ. The CDR3 loop spans 18 amino acids. CDR3 nucleotides: TGCGCCAGCAGCTTTAGGGGGACAGGGATCTCTGGGGCCAACGTCCTGACTTTC. It codes for CASSFRGTGISGANVLTF.

The chain combines TRBV7-2 with TRBJ2-1; D remains ambiguous. The CDR3 has 12 amino acids. Germline V gene lookup returns CDR1 SGHTA and CDR2 FQGNSA. The V end was cut by 5 bases, the J end by 8 bases, with 10 bases between. CDR3 protein: CASSLVGHEQFF. Written as DNA, the CDR3 is TGTGCCAGCAGCCTCGTAGGCCATGAGCAGTTCTTC.

The count of this clone is one. The chain is built from TRBV11-2 and TRBJ2-5; D not resolved. CDR1 and CDR2 from the germline V gene are SGHAT and FQNNGV. The V end was cut by 3 bases, the J end by 1 base, with 9 bases between. The CDR3 contains 14 residues. CDR3 loop: CASSFDAIQETQYF. CDR3 coding DNA: TGTGCCAGCAGCTTTGATGCGATCCAAGAGACCCAGTACTTC.

The chain recombines TRBV2 with TRBJ1-5, with TRBD1 matching 7 bases. Germline V gene lookup returns CDR1 SNHLY and CDR2 FYNNEI. The junction had 11 bases not matched to a gene; V was cut back by 6 bases and J by 0 bases. The CDR3 consists of 17 residues. This CDR3 reads CASRARHGTASNQPQHF. The CDR3 nucleotides are TGTGCCAGCAGAGCCAGACACGGGACAGCTAGCAATCAGCCCCAGCATTTT.

The chain couples TRBV19 to TRBJ2-2, with unresolved D. Germline V gene sequence: CDR1 LNHDA, CDR2 SQIVND (reference sequence). V was pared by 5 bases and J by 8 bases, with 9 bases between. The CDR3 is 12 residues long. CDR3 DNA: TGTGCCAGTAGTTTTCGCAATGGGGAGCTGTTTTTT. This codes for CASSFRNGELFF.

This clone was detected a few times. V is TRBV11-3 and J is TRBJ2-3; weak D call: TRBD2 (5 bases). Per the germline V gene, CDR1 is SGHNT and CDR2 is YENEEA. V lost 7 bases to trimming and J lost 4 bases, with 12 bases between them. There are 13 residues in the CDR3. CDR3 DNA sequence: TGTGCCAGCACCTCCGGGATGGCAGATACGCAGTATTTT. This codes for CASTSGMADTQYF.

This clone was seen only once. V gene TRBV28 combines with J gene TRBJ2-7; D possibly corresponds to TRBD2 (5 bases). The V and J ends lost 6 bases and 4 bases respectively, with 16 bases between them. The CDR3 extends over 14 amino acids. Per the germline V gene, CDR1 is MDHEN and CDR2 is SYDVKM. The CDR3: CASSHLAGGYEQYF. CDR3 DNA sequence: TGTGCCAGCAGCCACCTGGCGGGTGGTTACGAGCAGTACTTC.

The chain carries TRBV9 and TRBJ1-2; TRBD1 matches 9 bases. V was clipped by 4 bases and J by 1 base; unmatched bases: 5. The germline V gene encodes CDR1 SGDLS and CDR2 YYNGEE. The CDR3 length is 15 residues. As DNA, the CDR3 is TGTGCCAGCAGCCCTCGGGACAGGGATAACTATGGCTACACCTTC. It specifies CASSPRDRDNYGYTF. The full variable domain, in which reference TRBV9 and TRBJ1-2 provide the parts outside the CDR3, is DSGVTQTPKHLITATGQRVTLRCSPRSGDLSVYWYQQSLDQGLQFLIQYYNGEERAKGNILERFSAQQFPDLHSELNLSSLELGDSALYFCASSPRDRDNYGYTFGSGTRLTVV.